The source of this TCR beta chain is a study of T cell repertoires in cytomegalovirus infection. Turning to the study itself: Both CMV infection and a matching HLA type were indicated by public TCR beta signatures. Study results and limitations: Totalled public TCR beta family frequency picked out people who carried CMV plus the relevant HLA. HLA-C-restricted CMV clonotypes gave the most frequent clonotype in two of eight donors.

TCRdb analysed the reads with MiXCR anew, one entry per CDR3 protein. The repertoire holds some 900,000 distinct CDR3 sequences, with 32% as singletons. As regards this clonotype: What it binds is not known.

With 1 base removed from V and 7 bases from J, the gap between germline ends came to 10 bases. The CDR3 loop spans 13 amino acids. Source: cultured CD8+ T cells from PBMCs, taken from culture after CMV antigen stimulation. The genes are TRBV12-3 or TRBV12-4 and TRBJ1-2; D gene unclear. This TCR was sampled from a human donor in good health (CMV status not recorded). Some clones in this sample may be carry-over from other donors' samples. The CDR3, as DNA: TGTGCCAGCAGTTTAGGACCAGGAGGTGGCTACACCTTC. It translates to CASSLGPGGGYTF.